This is a list of T cell receptor beta chains from one sample in a study of blood T cell repertoires in COVID-19. Libraries were prepared by immunoSEQ multiplex PCR; TCRdb keeps only in-frame clonotypes and omits some of them. Of about 89,000 clones detected, roughly 74% appear once; the ten largest clones hold roughly 6.3%. The sequenced sample consisted of peripheral blood. The receptors stem from a man aged 65 to 79 with COVID-19, enrolled during active disease. Each CDR3 is given with its conserved first and last residue. Each record gives: D gene, V gene, J gene, clone size, CDR3 DNA, CDR3 protein. A D gene is named only where the DNA matches it firmly. Where a row states a size, it is once, few, many or the class of an expanded clone; other rows omit it.

D: .
V: TRBV20-1
J: TRBJ1-1
size: once
DNA: TGCAGTGCTAGTCCACAGGGATGGAACACTGAAGCTTTCTTT
CDR3: CSASPQGWNTEAFF

D: TRBD2
V: TRBV6-2/TRBV6-3
J: TRBJ2-7
size: few
DNA: TGTGCCAGCAGTGGACTAGCGGGAAGCTACGAGCAGTACTTC
CDR3: CASSGLAGSYEQYF

D: .
V: TRBV5-1
J: TRBJ2-1
size: .
DNA: TGCGTCAGCAGCTTGGCTGAGGGAAGCTCCTACAATGAGCAGTTCTTC
CDR3: CVSSLAEGSSYNEQFF

D: .
V: TRBV5-5
J: TRBJ2-7
size: .
DNA: TGTGCCAGCAGCGGCGAACCCCCGGGGCAGTACTTC
CDR3: CASSGEPPGQYF

D: .
V: TRBV20-1
J: TRBJ1-2
size: .
DNA: TGCAGTGGATACTCGGGTGGCTACACCTTC
CDR3: CSGYSGGYTF

D: .
V: TRBV24-1
J: TRBJ2-6
size: few
DNA: TGTGCCACCAGTGATTGGTCAGGGTCTGGGGCCAACGTCCTGACTTTC
CDR3: CATSDWSGSGANVLTF

D: .
V: TRBV30
J: TRBJ2-2
size: .
DNA: TGTGCCTCCTCGCCCGGGGCCGGGGAGCTGTTTTTT
CDR3: CASSPGAGELFF

D: .
V: TRBV4-2
J: TRBJ2-1
size: .
DNA: TGTGCCAGCAGCCAAAGGCCTGGGGGGGCCGTCAATGAGCAGTTCTTC
CDR3: CASSQRPGGAVNEQFF

D: TRBD2
V: TRBV18
J: TRBJ2-1
size: .
DNA: TGTGCCAGCTCACCAACAGGGACTAGCGGGAGGGCCGTCTCCAATGAGCAGTTCTTC
CDR3: CASSPTGTSGRAVSNEQFF

D: .
V: TRBV27
J: TRBJ2-7
size: .
DNA: TGTGCCAGCAGTTTGGACTCATCCTACGAGCAGTACTTC
CDR3: CASSLDSSYEQYF

D: TRBD1
V: TRBV19
J: TRBJ1-2
size: .
DNA: TGTGCCAGTAGTAAGACCCGGGACAGGGGCCATGGCTACACCTTC
CDR3: CASSKTRDRGHGYTF

D: TRBD2
V: TRBV7-9
J: TRBJ2-2
size: .
DNA: TGTGCCAGCAGCCGTTTAGCGGGCATTTCCACCGGGGAGCTGTTTTTT
CDR3: CASSRLAGISTGELFF

D: TRBD1
V: TRBV7-2
J: TRBJ1-3
size: few
DNA: TGTGCCAGCAGTCTGACAGGGGGCACTGGAAACACCATATATTTT
CDR3: CASSLTGGTGNTIYF

D: .
V: TRBV7-2
J: TRBJ2-5
size: few
DNA: TGTGCCAGCAGCCACTCAGAGACCCAGTACTTC
CDR3: CASSHSETQYF

D: .
V: TRBV20-1
J: TRBJ2-2
size: .
DNA: TGCAGTGCTAGTGCAGGTAGTGGCACCGGGGAGCTGTTTTTT
CDR3: CSASAGSGTGELFF

D: .
V: TRBV28
J: TRBJ1-4
size: .
DNA: TGTGCCAGCAGTTTTCCAGCGGAAGAAAAACTGTTTTTT
CDR3: CASSFPAEEKLFF

D: .
V: TRBV12-3/TRBV12-4
J: TRBJ1-3
size: .
DNA: TGTGCCAGCAGTGGTCGGGACACCATATATTTT
CDR3: CASSGRDTIYF

D: TRBD1
V: TRBV4-1
J: TRBJ2-5
size: .
DNA: TGCGCCAGCAGCCCGATGACAGGGCAAGAGACCCAGTACTTC
CDR3: CASSPMTGQETQYF

D: TRBD1
V: TRBV5-1
J: TRBJ2-2
size: .
DNA: TGCGCCAGCAGCTTTACAGGGGGCTCAAACACCGGGGAGCTGTTTTTT
CDR3: CASSFTGGSNTGELFF

D: TRBD1
V: TRBV7-2
J: TRBJ2-7
size: .
DNA: TGTGCCAGCAGCTTCGGACAGGGCCACGAGCAGTACTTC
CDR3: CASSFGQGHEQYF

D: TRBD1
V: TRBV10-3
J: TRBJ1-6
size: few
DNA: TGTGCCATCAGACGGACAGGGTATAATTCACCCCTCCACTTT
CDR3: CAIRRTGYNSPLHF

D: .
V: TRBV5-1
J: TRBJ1-2
size: .
DNA: TGCGCCAGCAGCTCGGGTCTTGAGGCCCCTGGCTACACCTTC
CDR3: CASSSGLEAPGYTF

D: .
V: TRBV19
J: TRBJ2-2
size: .
DNA: TGTGCCAGTAGTATAGCAGGTTCCGGGGAGCTGTTTTTT
CDR3: CASSIAGSGELFF

D: TRBD1
V: TRBV19
J: TRBJ1-1
size: .
DNA: TGTGCCAGTAGTCTACGGACAGGGGGCACTGAAGCTTTCTTT
CDR3: CASSLRTGGTEAFF

D: .
V: TRBV5-1
J: TRBJ2-7
size: .
DNA: TGCGCCAGCAGCTTCTCTTTGGGAGCGGTCAACGAGCAGTACTTC
CDR3: CASSFSLGAVNEQYF

D: .
V: TRBV18
J: TRBJ1-6
size: .
DNA: TGTGCCAGCTCACCTACCAGGGAACCTCCCTCCTATAATTCACCCCTCCACTTT
CDR3: CASSPTREPPSYNSPLHF

D: TRBD2
V: TRBV7-2
J: TRBJ2-1
size: .
DNA: TGTGCCAGCAGCTTAATAGCGGGGAACAATGAGCAGTTCTTC
CDR3: CASSLIAGNNEQFF

D: TRBD2
V: TRBV10-3
J: TRBJ2-5
size: .
DNA: TGTGCCATCAGTGACGGGAGGGAGACCCAGTACTTC
CDR3: CAISDGRETQYF

D: .
V: TRBV24-1
J: TRBJ2-3
size: .
DNA: TGTGCCACCAGTGAGAATCCGGGGTCATATACGCAGTATTTT
CDR3: CATSENPGSYTQYF

D: TRBD1
V: TRBV6-2/TRBV6-3
J: TRBJ2-5
size: .
DNA: TGTGCCAGCAGTTACGAGGGACAGGGTGGAGAGACCCAGTACTTC
CDR3: CASSYEGQGGETQYF

D: .
V: TRBV27
J: TRBJ1-1
size: .
DNA: TGTGCCAGCAGTTTAATGGGGGGAGGTCGTGGAACTGAAGCTTTCTTT
CDR3: CASSLMGGGRGTEAFF

D: TRBD1
V: TRBV4-1
J: TRBJ2-7
size: .
DNA: TGCGCCAGCAGCCGCCCTGGGGACAGGGTCGACGAGCAGTACTTC
CDR3: CASSRPGDRVDEQYF

D: TRBD2
V: TRBV7-9
J: TRBJ2-1
size: .
DNA: TGTGCCAGCAGCCTACTGGGGGCTAGCGGGCTGTACAATGAGCAGTTCTTC
CDR3: CASSLLGASGLYNEQFF

D: TRBD2
V: TRBV2
J: TRBJ2-7
size: .
DNA: TGTGCCAGCAGGGTCCTAGCGGGGGGGCAGTACTTC
CDR3: CASRVLAGGQYF

D: TRBD2
V: TRBV2
J: TRBJ2-2
size: medium-sized
DNA: TGTGCCAGCAGAGCGGGACTAGCGGGAGAAAAATCCGGGGAGCTGTTTTTT
CDR3: CASRAGLAGEKSGELFF

D: .
V: TRBV6-5
J: TRBJ1-2
size: .
DNA: TGTGCCAGCAGTTACTCAAGGGGAGGCTACACCTTC
CDR3: CASSYSRGGYTF

D: TRBD1
V: TRBV19
J: TRBJ1-2
size: .
DNA: TGTGCCAGTAGTTCGGACAGGTCTATGTATGGCTACACCTTC
CDR3: CASSSDRSMYGYTF

D: .
V: TRBV5-5
J: TRBJ1-1
size: .
DNA: TGTGCCAGCAGCTTACAGGGTTGGGACACTGAAGCTTTCTTT
CDR3: CASSLQGWDTEAFF

D: .
V: TRBV19
J: TRBJ1-5
size: .
DNA: TGTGCCAGTAGCCTCCCAGATCAGCCCCAGCATTTT
CDR3: CASSLPDQPQHF

D: .
V: TRBV6-4
J: TRBJ2-1
size: .
DNA: TGTGCCAGCAGTGACTCGAGCAGGGCTGATAGGAATGAGCAGTTCTTC
CDR3: CASSDSSRADRNEQFF

D: .
V: TRBV28
J: TRBJ1-2
size: .
DNA: TGTGCCAGCAGTTTGGGGAGGGGTGGGGTCTATGGCTACACCTTC
CDR3: CASSLGRGGVYGYTF

D: TRBD1
V: TRBV29-1
J: TRBJ2-1
size: .
DNA: TGCAGCGTTCGCGGGGACCGGCAGGGGGCGGATGAGCAGTTCTTC
CDR3: CSVRGDRQGADEQFF

D: .
V: TRBV7-2
J: TRBJ2-2
size: .
DNA: TGTGCCAGCAGGCCGGGACAAGGACACACCGGGGAGCTGTTTTTT
CDR3: CASRPGQGHTGELFF

D: .
V: TRBV7-2
J: TRBJ2-7
size: .
DNA: TGTGCCAGCAGCCAGACCGGCGGCTACGAGCAGTACTTC
CDR3: CASSQTGGYEQYF

D: TRBD2
V: TRBV4-2
J: TRBJ2-3
size: few
DNA: TGTGCCAGCAGCCAGGGGACTAGGGATAGCACAGATACGCAGTATTTT
CDR3: CASSQGTRDSTDTQYF

D: .
V: TRBV5-1
J: TRBJ2-7
size: .
DNA: TGCGCCAGCAGCATACAAGATTCCTACGAGCAGTACTTC
CDR3: CASSIQDSYEQYF

D: .
V: TRBV28
J: TRBJ1-4
size: .
DNA: TGTGCCAGCAGTTTGTCCGGGAATGAAAAACTGTTTTTT
CDR3: CASSLSGNEKLFF

D: .
V: TRBV6-2/TRBV6-3
J: TRBJ2-6
size: once
DNA: TGTGCCAGCAGTTACCGTATCTCTGGGGCCAACGTCCTGACTTTC
CDR3: CASSYRISGANVLTF

D: TRBD1
V: TRBV30
J: TRBJ2-2
size: .
DNA: TGTGCCTGGAGGAAAGGGGACAGGAACACCGGGGAGCTGTTTTTT
CDR3: CAWRKGDRNTGELFF

D: .
V: TRBV2
J: TRBJ1-6
size: .
DNA: TGTGCCAGCGATCGGCAGGCATATAATTCACCCCTCCACTTT
CDR3: CASDRQAYNSPLHF

D: .
V: TRBV3-1/TRBV3-2
J: TRBJ1-5
size: .
DNA: TGTGCCAGCAGCCAAGATCGAGGGCAGCCCCAGCATTTT
CDR3: CASSQDRGQPQHF